A single sample gave rise to the 23 T cell receptor beta chains below, sequenced in a study of naive and memory T cell subsets. General study results and limits: Possibly reflecting memory cells re-expressing CD45RA, a few larger clonotypes occurred in naive repertoires, especially CD8.

Both TRBC1 and TRBC2 were covered by a beta constant-region primer of two equimolar oligonucleotides. Four rounds of PCR amplified the ligated cDNA using nested alpha and beta constant-region primers plus SP2. TCRdb recomputed calls from the UMI-ligation and nested PCR reads with MiXCR, one row per CDR3 protein. The sample lists 95,000 to 110,000 distinct CDR3 sequences, about 15% seen once, with 2.8% in the top ten. Their antigens are not known. The source material was naive CD8+ T cells from blood. These receptors all stem from a human donor in good health.

This sequence joins TRBV20-1 and TRBJ1-5, with a weak D call TRBD1 (5 bases). The CDR3 runs to 15 residues. CDR1 and CDR2 from the germline V gene are DFQATT and SNEGSKA (reference sequence). Trimming pared 2 bases from V and 1 base from J, leaving 12 bases between. This CDR3 is CSARPQGPSNQPQHF. Here the CDR3 DNA reads TGCAGTGCTAGACCGCAGGGTCCGAGCAATCAGCCCCAGCATTTT.

In this sample, this clonotype turned up a few times. The chain combines TRBV5-1 with TRBJ2-5; D gene unclear. The CDR3 has 13 amino acids. Trimming cost V 0 bases and J 2 bases, with 5 bases left between them. CDR1 is SGHRS and CDR2 is YFSETQ in the germline V gene. For the CDR3, the DNA is TGCGCCAGCAGCTTGGGGATTCAAGAGACCCAGTACTTC. Translated, it gives CASSLGIQETQYF.

This clonotype was observed many times. The chain is built from TRBV3-1 and TRBJ2-1; the D gene is possibly TRBD2 (5 bases). CDR1 is LGHDT, CDR2 YNNKEL, per germline (reference sequence). The length of the CDR3 is 15 residues. V was clipped by 4 bases and J by 0 bases, with 10 bases between them. The DNA for the CDR3 is TGTGCCAGCAGCCCTCTGGGAGTCTCCTACAATGAGCAGTTCTTC. Its translation is CASSPLGVSYNEQFF.

Only a few counts were recorded for this clonotype. The chain combines TRBV14 with TRBJ2-7; D not resolved. V was clipped by 3 bases and J by 1 base, with 13 bases between them. From germline, CDR1 is SGHDN and CDR2 FVKESK. The CDR3 consists of 15 residues. This chain's CDR3 is CASSQETDGSYEQYF. The DNA for the CDR3 is TGTGCCAGCAGCCAGGAAACGGACGGTTCCTACGAGCAGTACTTC.

The chain uses TRBV27 and TRBJ2-3; D may be TRBD2 (5 bases). The CDR3 is made up of 13 amino acids. The germline V gene has CDR1 MNHEY and CDR2 SMNVEV (reference sequence). Trimming shortened V by 8 bases and J by 2 bases, and 11 bases separated the two germline ends. The CDR3 region has the DNA TGTGCCAGCTGGGAGAAAATCACAGATACGCAGTATTTT. Translation gives CASWEKITDTQYF.

This clonotype was detected only a few times. V is TRBV9 and J is TRBJ2-4, with D unclear. This CDR3 contains 13 residues. Germline CDR1 reads SGDLS; CDR2 reads YYNGEE. The ends were cut back, 2 bases at V and 2 bases at J, with 5 bases in the middle. The CDR3 region has the DNA TGTGCCAGCAGCGTTGGGTCCAAAAACATTCAGTACTTC. As protein: CASSVGSKNIQYF.

This clonotype appeared many times. The V gene is TRBV9, the J gene TRBJ2-7; a possible D gene is TRBD1 (5 bases). Trimming shortened V by 5 bases and J by 6 bases, and 9 bases separated the two germline ends. The germline V gene has CDR1 SGDLS and CDR2 YYNGEE. The CDR3 is 11 residues long. The CDR3 DNA follows: TGTGCCAGCAGTCAAGGGGCCGAGCAGTACTTC. Translated: CASSQGAEQYF.

This clonotype was seen only a few times. The rearrangement links TRBV6-5 to TRBJ2-7; 9 nucleotides align to TRBD1. The CDR3 totals 15 residues. The germline gives CDR1 MNHEY, CDR2 SVGAGI. Losses at the gene ends were 4 bases for V and 3 bases for J; bases not matched to a gene: 7. CDR3 region: CASSSPGTGFYEQYF. The CDR3 bases are TGTGCCAGCAGTTCCCCCGGGACAGGGTTCTACGAGCAGTACTTC.

This clonotype was detected many times. The gene calls are TRBV14 and TRBJ1-2; TRBD1 might be the D (6 bases). CDR3 length: 16 residues. Per germline, CDR1 SGHDN and CDR2 FVKESK. V lost 1 base and J 4 bases, leaving 16 bases between the germline ends. CDR3 coding DNA: TGTGCCAGCAGCCAAGTCTACGGGGGCCGGTCCTATGGCTACACCTTC. It yields the protein CASSQVYGGRSYGYTF.

This clonotype was observed a handful of times. This sequence joins TRBV7-8 and TRBJ2-1, with 14 nucleotides matching TRBD2. V lost 4 bases to trimming and J lost 6 bases; unmatched junction nucleotides: 5. CDR1 is SGHVS, CDR2 FQNEAQ, per germline. The CDR3 extends over 16 amino acids. CDR3 region: CASSSRGTSGGNEQFF. CDR3 nucleotide sequence: TGTGCCAGCAGCTCTAGGGGGACTAGCGGGGGCAATGAGCAGTTCTTC.

The chain employs TRBV7-2 and TRBJ2-2; TRBD2 matches 13 bases. The V gene end was trimmed by 4 bases and the J gene end by 6 bases; junction bases not matched to a gene: 8. Germline V gives CDR1 SGHTA, CDR2 FQGNSA. The CDR3 has 17 amino acids. The CDR3 DNA reads as TGTGCCAGCAGCTCGTCACTAGCGGGAGGGCCCCCCGGGGAGCTGTTTTTT. Residues: CASSSSLAGGPPGELFF.

This clonotype was picked up many times. The genes are TRBV14 and TRBJ2-7; the D is unclear. The V and J ends lost 3 bases and 6 bases respectively, with 12 bases between them. The CDR3 runs 13 residues. Germline CDR1 reads SGHDN; CDR2 reads FVKESK. CDR3: CASSHPDHFEQYF. CDR3 DNA: TGTGCCAGCAGCCATCCGGACCATTTCGAGCAGTACTTC.

V and J are TRBV27 and TRBJ2-7; TRBD2 agrees at 8 bases. The CDR3 loop spans 14 amino acids. V was clipped by 7 bases and J by 3 bases; unmatched bases: 8. CDR1 MNHEY and CDR2 SMNVEV come from the germline V gene (reference sequence). The CDR3 DNA is TGTGCCAGCAACCAAGCGGGGGCGGGCTACGAGCAGTACTTC. The encoded protein is CASNQAGAGYEQYF.

This clonotype has a handful of counts. The genes are TRBV20-1 and TRBJ2-7, with 9 bases lining up with TRBD2. The CDR3 contains 17 residues. CDR1 and CDR2 (germline): DFQATT, SNEGSKA (reference sequence). Unmatched junction bases numbered 9, after V lost 0 bases and J lost 0 bases. Here the CDR3 DNA reads TGCAGTGCTAGAGATACGAGCGGGGGGCCCTACTCCTACGAGCAGTACTTC. Its translation: CSARDTSGGPYSYEQYF.

CDR3 nucleotides: TGTGCCAGCAGTTTATTTGGGACAGGGTCCCATGGCTACACCTTC. As protein: CASSLFGTGSHGYTF. This sequence joins TRBV12-3 or TRBV12-4 and TRBJ1-2; 9 bases align to TRBD1. The junction had 7 bases not matched to a gene; V was cut back by 2 bases and J by 6 bases. CDR3 size: 15 residues.

This clonotype was detected only a few times. The V call is TRBV5-1, the J call TRBJ1-1; D remains ambiguous. The V gene lost 4 bases and the J gene lost 1 base, with 8 bases spanning the gap. Looked up from germline, CDR1 is SGHRS and CDR2 is YFSETQ. CDR3 size: 13 residues. CDR3 protein: CASSDPQNTEAFF. The CDR3 DNA sequence: TGCGCCAGCAGCGACCCACAGAACACTGAAGCTTTCTTT.

The gene calls are TRBV20-1 and TRBJ2-7, with D possibly being TRBD1 (6 bases). Per the germline V gene, CDR1 is DFQATT and CDR2 is SNEGSKA (reference sequence). This CDR3 spans 16 amino acids. Trimming left V 0 bases short and J 3 bases short, with 18 bases between. This CDR3 reads CSAREGDRSVDYEQYF. The CDR3 DNA reads as TGCAGTGCTAGAGAGGGAGACAGGTCCGTGGACTACGAGCAGTACTTC.

This clonotype was detected only once. V is TRBV30 and J is TRBJ2-7, with 9 positions matching TRBD1. V dropped 3 bases and J dropped 4; count of bases not matched to a gene: 7. Looked up from germline, CDR1 is GTSNPN and CDR2 is SVGIG (reference sequence). This CDR3 is 14 amino acids long. In DNA form, the CDR3 reads TGTGCCTGGAGCGCCGGGACAGGGTCTTACGAGCAGTACTTC. Translation gives CAWSAGTGSYEQYF.

The table lists this clonotype with a few counts. The CDR3: CASSEALRLAGGPNSYNEQFF. CDR3 DNA sequence: TGTGCCAGCAGTGAAGCGCTGAGACTAGCGGGAGGGCCCAATTCCTACAATGAGCAGTTCTTC. The J gene is TRBJ2-1, the V gene TRBV6-1; 14 bases are a match to TRBD2. Germline CDR1 MNHNS, CDR2 SASEGT. The CDR3 covers 21 residues. V shed 0 bases, J shed 1 base, and the junction held 11 bases outside the gene matches.

This clonotype was observed at least ten times. The chain has TRBV28 and TRBJ2-1; TRBD2 matches 8 bases. This CDR3 has 13 residues. The V segment lost 2 bases and the J segment 9 bases; nucleotides outside the gene matches: 3. The V gene's germline CDR1 is MDHEN and CDR2 SYDVKM. As DNA, the CDR3 is TGTGCCAGCAGTTTACTAGCGGGCATTGAGCAGTTCTTC. Amino acid sequence: CASSLLAGIEQFF.

This CDR3 reads CASSLGGRGNIQYF. The CDR3, as DNA: TGTGCCAGCAGCTTAGGGGGGCGCGGGAACATTCAGTACTTC. The genes are TRBV7-3 and TRBJ2-4; D might be TRBD1 or TRBD2, each matching 6 bases. Trimming cost V 2 bases and J 7 bases, with 12 bases left between them. The CDR3 loop spans 14 amino acids. CDR1 and CDR2 (germline): SGHTA, FQGTGA.

In its sample, this clonotype was seen a few times. The CDR3: CASSAGNGVSPLHF. DNA of the CDR3: TGTGCCAGCAGTGCAGGGAATGGGGTTTCACCCCTCCACTTT. J is TRBJ1-6 and V is TRBV2, with TRBD1 as a possible D gene (5 bases). The CDR3 has 14 amino acids. The V gene lost 4 bases and the J gene lost 9 bases, with 13 bases spanning the gap. Per the germline V gene, CDR1 is SNHLY and CDR2 is FYNNEI.

The chain uses TRBV20-1 and TRBJ2-1, with a weak D call TRBD1 (6 bases). CDR3 length equals 14 residues. The V gene's germline CDR1 is DFQATT and CDR2 SNEGSKA (reference sequence). V lost 2 bases and J lost 3, with 11 bases in between. DNA of the CDR3: TGCAGTGCTAGACGGGACACCTACTACAATGAGCAGTTCTTC. Its translation is CSARRDTYYNEQFF.